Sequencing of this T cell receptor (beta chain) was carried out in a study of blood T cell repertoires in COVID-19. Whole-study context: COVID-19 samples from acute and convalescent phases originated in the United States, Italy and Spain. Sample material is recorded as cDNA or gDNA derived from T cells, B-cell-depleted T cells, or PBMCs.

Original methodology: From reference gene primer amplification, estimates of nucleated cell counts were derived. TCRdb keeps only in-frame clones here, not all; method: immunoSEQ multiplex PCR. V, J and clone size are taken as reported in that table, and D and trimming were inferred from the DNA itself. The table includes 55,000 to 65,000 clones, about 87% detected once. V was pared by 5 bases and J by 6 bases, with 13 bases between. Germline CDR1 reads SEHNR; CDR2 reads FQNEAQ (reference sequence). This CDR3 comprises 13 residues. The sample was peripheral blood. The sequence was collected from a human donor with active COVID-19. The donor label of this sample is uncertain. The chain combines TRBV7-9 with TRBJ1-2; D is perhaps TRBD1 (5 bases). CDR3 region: CASSPLEGNGYTF. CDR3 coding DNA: TGTGCCAGCAGCCCGCTGGAGGGGAATGGCTACACCTTC.